The next 16 T cell receptor beta chains were all read from a single sample in a study of blood T cell repertoires in COVID-19. Method: immunoSEQ multiplex PCR; TCRdb's copy keeps in-frame clones and lacks some. This sample has 350,000 to 400,000 clones, with approximately 89% found just once. Sequenced input: PBMCs or T cells enriched from blood (not recorded which). The receptors shown here come from a woman in her forties who had been exposed to COVID-19.

V is TRBV27 and J is TRBJ1-2; TRBD1 is a possible D gene (5 bases). V lost 4 bases to trimming and J lost 1 base, with 13 bases between them. Germline V lookup: CDR1 MNHEY, CDR2 SMNVEV (reference sequence). CDR3 length: 15 amino acids. The CDR3 loop is CASSSRQPINYGYTF. DNA of the CDR3: TGTGCCAGCAGTTCTAGACAGCCGATTAACTATGGCTACACCTTC.

The chain uses TRBV9 and TRBJ2-2; D is perhaps TRBD1 (5 bases). V dropped 1 base and J dropped 2 bases, with 6 bases sitting between them. Germline CDR1 and CDR2: SGDLS and YYNGEE. CDR3 length: 14 residues. CDR3 protein: CASSVQGNTGELFF. DNA for the CDR3: TGTGCCAGCAGCGTACAGGGTAACACCGGGGAGCTGTTTTTT.

This chain uses TRBV30 with TRBJ1-5; no clear D. Germline V lookup: CDR1 GTSNPN, CDR2 SVGIG (reference sequence). Trimming removed 3 bases from V and 6 bases from J, with 12 bases in between. This CDR3 is built from 13 residues. CDR3 protein: CAWSVGSGQPQHF. The CDR3 nucleotides are TGTGCCTGGAGCGTCGGCTCGGGTCAGCCCCAGCATTTT.

The J gene is TRBJ2-7, the V gene TRBV7-2; D perhaps matches TRBD1 (5 bases). V was cut by 2 bases and J by 3 bases, with 11 bases left in between. This CDR3 is built from 14 residues. The germline CDR1 and CDR2 sequences are SGHTA and FQGNSA. The DNA of the CDR3 is TGTGCCAGCAGCTTAAGGGGCAAAGACTACGAGCAGTACTTC. Residues: CASSLRGKDYEQYF.

The chain links TRBV19 to TRBJ1-2; possibly TRBD1 for D (6 bases). Germline CDR1 LNHDA, CDR2 SQIVND (reference sequence). This CDR3 is built from 17 residues. Deletions cut 0 bases from V and 0 bases from J, with 14 bases between. The CDR3 sequence: CASSIDQGRVPNYGYTF. CDR3 sequence (DNA): TGTGCCAGTAGTATAGATCAGGGGCGGGTACCTAACTATGGCTACACCTTC.

The chain links TRBV27 to TRBJ1-2; 7 positions match TRBD1. The V and J ends lost 5 bases and 3 bases, in that order; junction bases with no gene match: 15. The germline V gene encodes CDR1 MNHEY and CDR2 SMNVEV (reference sequence). The CDR3 loop spans 17 amino acids. The CDR3 is CASSVTPTGIPDYGYTF. Written as DNA, the CDR3 is TGTGCCAGCAGTGTTACCCCGACAGGGATCCCGGACTATGGCTACACCTTC.

The chain links TRBV5-4 to TRBJ1-3, with TRBD1 as a possible D gene (6 bases). CDR1 SGHNT and CDR2 YYREEE come from the germline V gene (reference sequence). The V gene lost 4 bases and the J gene lost 0 bases, with 20 bases spanning the gap. This CDR3 region has 18 residues. For the CDR3, the DNA is TGTGCCAGCAGCAAGGTGGGGGCTACTAAGCACTCTGGAAACACCATATATTTT. Residues: CASSKVGATKHSGNTIYF.

The chain's CDR3 is CASSPLVGSGGYEQYF. The CDR3 coding sequence is TGTGCCAGCAGCCCCTTGGTTGGTAGCGGGGGCTACGAGCAGTACTTC. The V and J genes are TRBV4-2 and TRBJ2-7, with 9 bases identical to TRBD2. Trimming cost V 4 bases and J 3 bases; bases outside gene matches: 10. Looked up from germline, CDR1 is LGHNA and CDR2 is YNFKEQ. This CDR3 has 16 amino acids.

This chain joins TRBV10-1 and TRBJ2-7, with D perhaps TRBD2 (5 bases). The V and J ends lost 3 bases and 6 bases respectively, with 12 bases between them. The CDR3 is 13 amino acids. From germline, CDR1 is WNHNN and CDR2 SYGVQD (reference sequence). The CDR3 is CASSEVVRGEQYF. The DNA for the CDR3 is TGCGCCAGCAGTGAAGTGGTACGGGGCGAGCAGTACTTC.

The rearrangement uses TRBV6-5 and TRBJ1-3, with 7 bases fitting TRBD1. V was clipped by 5 bases and J by 0 bases; unmatched bases: 4. CDR3 length: 15 amino acids. Germline-derived CDR1 and CDR2 are MNHEY and SVGAGI. The CDR3 nucleotides are TGTGCCAGCAGTAGGGGACAGACCTCTGGAAACACCATATATTTT. Translation gives CASSRGQTSGNTIYF.

This clone appeared a few times. The rearrangement joins TRBV5-1 to TRBJ1-4, with D unresolved. CDR1 SGHRS and CDR2 YFSETQ come from the germline V gene. Trimming removed 0 bases at V and 1 base at J, with 7 bases between. The CDR3 covers 15 residues. Here the CDR3 reads CASSLDGLTNEKLFF. The DNA of the CDR3 is TGCGCCAGCAGCTTGGACGGGTTAACTAATGAAAAACTGTTTTTT.

V and J are TRBV5-1 and TRBJ2-5; D possibly corresponds to TRBD2 (6 bases). In germline, CDR1 is SGHRS, CDR2 YFSETQ. V shed 4 bases and J shed 1 base, with 23 bases lying between them. This CDR3 has 18 residues. CDR3 nucleotides: TGCGCCAGCAGCCGGGGGTTCGGTACCCCATCGTCCCAAGAGACCCAGTACTTC. It specifies CASSRGFGTPSSQETQYF.

The rearrangement joins TRBV19 to TRBJ1-5; a possible D gene is TRBD1 (6 bases). V dropped 5 bases and J dropped 4 bases, with 12 bases sitting between them. Germline V gives CDR1 LNHDA, CDR2 SQIVND (reference sequence). This CDR3 spans 14 amino acids. In DNA form, the CDR3 reads TGTGCCAGTAGTCCCCTACAGGGAAATCAGCCCCAGCATTTT. It specifies CASSPLQGNQPQHF.

The chain carries TRBV11-2 and TRBJ2-7, with D possibly being TRBD1 (5 bases). CDR3 length: 15 amino acids. CDR1 is SGHAT and CDR2 is FQNNGV in the germline V gene. V was pared by 6 bases and J by 2 bases, with 17 bases between. CDR3 DNA sequence: TGTGCCAGCAGACGTCAGCAGGGTCTAGCCTACGAGCAGTACTTC. Translation: CASRRQQGLAYEQYF.

This chain joins TRBV30 and TRBJ1-2, with 11 bases fitting TRBD1. The CDR3 has 14 residues. V dropped 3 bases and J dropped 7; count of bases not matched to a gene: 7. Per the germline V gene, CDR1 is GTSNPN and CDR2 is SVGIG (reference sequence). The CDR3 is CAWSAGTGGVGYTF. Written as DNA, the CDR3 is TGTGCCTGGAGCGCCGGGACAGGGGGGGTTGGCTACACCTTC.

This CDR3 reads CASSPPGQGAREQYF. The CDR3 DNA follows: TGTGCCAGCAGCCCACCGGGACAGGGGGCCCGCGAGCAGTACTTC. This chain uses TRBV14 with TRBJ2-7; 12 nucleotides agree with TRBD1. The CDR3 extends over 15 amino acids. Per germline, CDR1 SGHDN and CDR2 FVKESK. V dropped 4 bases and J dropped 6; count of bases not matched to a gene: 7. The entire variable domain, with the rest obtained from reference TRBV14 and TRBJ2-7, is as follows: EAGVTQFPSHSVIEKGQTVTLRCDPISGHDNLYWYRRVMGKEIKFLLHFVKESKQDESGMPNNRFLAERTGGTYSTLKVQPAELEDSGVYFCASSPPGQGAREQYFGPGTRLTVT.